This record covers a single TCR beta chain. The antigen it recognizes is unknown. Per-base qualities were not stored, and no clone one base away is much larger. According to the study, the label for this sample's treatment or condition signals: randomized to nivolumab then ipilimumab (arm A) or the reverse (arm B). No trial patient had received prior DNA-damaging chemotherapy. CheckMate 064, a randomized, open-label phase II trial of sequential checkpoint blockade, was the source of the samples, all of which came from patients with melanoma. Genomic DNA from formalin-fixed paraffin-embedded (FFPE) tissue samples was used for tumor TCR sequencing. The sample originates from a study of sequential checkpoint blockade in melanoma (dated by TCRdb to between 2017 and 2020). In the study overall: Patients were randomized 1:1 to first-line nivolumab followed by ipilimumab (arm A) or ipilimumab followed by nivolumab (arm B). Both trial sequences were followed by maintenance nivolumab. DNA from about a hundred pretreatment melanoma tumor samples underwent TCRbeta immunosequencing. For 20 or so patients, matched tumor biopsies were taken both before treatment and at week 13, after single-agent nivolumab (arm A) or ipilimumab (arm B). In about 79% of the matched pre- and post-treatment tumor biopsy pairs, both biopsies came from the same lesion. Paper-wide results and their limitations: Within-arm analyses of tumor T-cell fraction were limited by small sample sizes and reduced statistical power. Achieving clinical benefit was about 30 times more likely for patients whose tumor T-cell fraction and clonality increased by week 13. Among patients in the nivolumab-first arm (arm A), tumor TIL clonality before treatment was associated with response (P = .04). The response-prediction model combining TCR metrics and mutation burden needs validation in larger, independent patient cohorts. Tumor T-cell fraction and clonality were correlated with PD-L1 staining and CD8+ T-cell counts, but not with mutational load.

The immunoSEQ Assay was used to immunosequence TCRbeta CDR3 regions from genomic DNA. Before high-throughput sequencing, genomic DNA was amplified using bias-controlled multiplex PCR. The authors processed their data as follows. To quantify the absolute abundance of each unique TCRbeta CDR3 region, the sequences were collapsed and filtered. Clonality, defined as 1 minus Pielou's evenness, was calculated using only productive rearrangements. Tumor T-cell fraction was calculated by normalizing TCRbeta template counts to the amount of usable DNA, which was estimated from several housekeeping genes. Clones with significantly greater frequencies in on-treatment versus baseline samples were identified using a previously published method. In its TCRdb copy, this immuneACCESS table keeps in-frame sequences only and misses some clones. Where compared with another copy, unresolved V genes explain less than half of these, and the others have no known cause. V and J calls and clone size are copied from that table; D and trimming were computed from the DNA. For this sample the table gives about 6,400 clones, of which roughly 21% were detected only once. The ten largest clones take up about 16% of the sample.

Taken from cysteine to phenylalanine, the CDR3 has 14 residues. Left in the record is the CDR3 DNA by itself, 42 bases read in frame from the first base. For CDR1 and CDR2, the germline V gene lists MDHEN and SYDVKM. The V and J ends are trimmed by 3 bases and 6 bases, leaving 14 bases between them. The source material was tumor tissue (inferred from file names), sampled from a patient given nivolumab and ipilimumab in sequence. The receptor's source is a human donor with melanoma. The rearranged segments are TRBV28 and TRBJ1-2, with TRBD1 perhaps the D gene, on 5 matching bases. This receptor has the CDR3 CASSFLGRMDGYTF. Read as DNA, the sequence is TGTGCCAGCAGTTTTTTGGGGCGTATGGATGGCTACACCTTC.